These T cell receptor beta chains were read from a single sample in a study of graft-versus-host responses after intestinal transplantation. Method: immunoSEQ multiplex PCR; TCRdb's copy keeps in-frame clones and lacks some. The sample records 41,000 or so clones, roughly 96% being singletons. The antigens these receptors bind are not known. The sequencing here drew on unstimulated CD8+ T cells sorted from spleen or lymph node cells, taken before transplant. These TCRs come from a human donor who was the organ donor for an intestinal transplant. CDR3s include the opening cysteine and the closing phenylalanine or tryptophan. The order of the fields is J gene, V gene, D gene, clone size, CDR3 protein, CDR3 DNA. The D gene is left open where the match is weak. The size of a clone is reported for some rows only, either as once, few or many, or as a class for expanded clones.

J: TRBJ1-1; V: TRBV7-9; D: .; size: few; CDR3: CASSHNPIEAFF; DNA: TGTGCCAGCAGTCATAATCCCATAGAGGCTTTCTTT
J: TRBJ1-5; V: TRBV6-9; D: .; size: .; CDR3: CASSYSKGPRQPQHF; DNA: TGTGCCAGCAGTTATTCAAAGGGCCCTAGGCAGCCCCAGCATTTT
J: TRBJ2-7; V: TRBV5-1; D: .; size: .; CDR3: CASRSGGWDEQYF; DNA: TGCGCCAGCAGGAGTGGAGGATGGGACGAGCAGTACTTC
J: TRBJ1-2; V: TRBV19; D: .; size: .; CDR3: CASSMWAGWIYGYTF; DNA: TGTGCCAGTAGTATGTGGGCAGGGTGGATCTATGGCTACACCTTC
J: TRBJ2-1; V: TRBV9; D: .; size: .; CDR3: CASSVPASPDYNEQFF; DNA: TGTGCCAGCAGCGTACCCGCGTCACCGGACTACAATGAGCAGTTCTTC
J: TRBJ2-7; V: TRBV2; D: .; size: .; CDR3: CANNEVSTYEQYF; DNA: TGTGCCAACAATGAAGTCTCAACCTACGAGCAGTACTTC
J: TRBJ2-3; V: TRBV14; D: .; size: .; CDR3: CASSRDTHSTDTQYF; DNA: TGTGCCAGCAGCCGGGACACCCATAGCACAGATACGCAGTATTTT
J: TRBJ2-7; V: TRBV4-1; D: .; size: .; CDR3: CASSQMGARALVPYEQYF; DNA: TGCGCCAGCAGCCAAATGGGGGCCCGGGCTCTAGTTCCCTACGAGCAGTACTTC
J: TRBJ2-3; V: TRBV4-2; D: TRBD2; size: .; CDR3: CASSQEAGGPDTQYF; DNA: TGTGCCAGCAGCCAAGAAGCGGGGGGGCCAGATACGCAGTATTTT
J: TRBJ1-1; V: TRBV5-1; D: .; size: once; CDR3: CASSLVAGGRAFF; DNA: TGCGCCAGCAGCTTGGTTGCGGGGGGAAGAGCTTTCTTT
J: TRBJ1-4; V: TRBV9; D: .; size: .; CDR3: CASSVEARGQKLFF; DNA: TGTGCCAGCAGCGTCGAAGCACGCGGGCAAAAACTGTTTTTT
J: TRBJ2-5; V: TRBV14; D: TRBD2; size: .; CDR3: CASSQDSRGGWETQYF; DNA: TGTGCCAGCAGCCAAGACTCGCGGGGGGGTTGGGAGACCCAGTACTTC
J: TRBJ1-6; V: TRBV4-1; D: .; size: .; CDR3: CASSQESQGVANSPLHF; DNA: TGCGCCAGCAGCCAAGAATCCCAGGGAGTGGCCAATTCACCCCTCCACTTT
J: TRBJ1-2; V: TRBV6-5; D: .; size: .; CDR3: CASSYFPDYGYTF; DNA: TGTGCCAGCAGTTACTTTCCGGACTATGGCTACACCTTC
J: TRBJ1-1; V: TRBV16; D: .; size: .; CDR3: CASSQADIGYTEAFF; DNA: TGTGCCAGCAGCCAAGCCGATATAGGGTACACTGAAGCTTTCTTT
J: TRBJ2-7; V: TRBV15; D: .; size: .; CDR3: CATSTLAGSSYEQYF; DNA: TGTGCCACCAGCACCCTCGCGGGCAGCTCCTACGAGCAGTACTTC
J: TRBJ1-3; V: TRBV7-6; D: .; size: .; CDR3: CASSHTVSGNTIYF; DNA: TGTGCCAGCAGCCATACAGTCTCTGGAAACACCATATATTTT
J: TRBJ2-2; V: TRBV19; D: .; size: .; CDR3: CASSIPSVWGTGELFF; DNA: TGTGCCAGTAGTATCCCCTCGGTCTGGGGCACCGGGGAGCTGTTTTTT
J: TRBJ2-1; V: TRBV4-3; D: .; size: .; CDR3: CASSQDPSGTGPHQNEQFF; DNA: TGCGCCAGCAGCCAAGATCCATCCGGGACGGGACCACACCAGAATGAGCAGTTCTTC
J: TRBJ1-4; V: TRBV6-5; D: .; size: .; CDR3: CASSLDRLGEKLFF; DNA: TGTGCCAGCAGCCTAGACAGGCTTGGGGAAAAACTGTTTTTT
J: TRBJ2-3; V: TRBV4-3; D: .; size: .; CDR3: CASSQGPGTTDTQYF; DNA: TGCGCCAGCAGCCAAGGACCGGGGACCACAGATACGCAGTATTTT
J: TRBJ2-7; V: TRBV9; D: .; size: .; CDR3: CASSVTKVDYF; DNA: TGTGCCAGCAGCGTAACAAAGGTGGATTACTTC
J: TRBJ1-1; V: TRBV7-6; D: .; size: .; CDR3: CASSEDRGTEAFF; DNA: TGTGCCAGCAGCGAGGACCGGGGCACTGAAGCTTTCTTT
J: TRBJ2-7; V: TRBV2; D: .; size: .; CDR3: CASSEALMRPGVRSYEQYF; DNA: TGTGCCAGCAGTGAAGCGCTTATGCGCCCGGGGGTCCGCTCCTACGAGCAGTACTTC
J: TRBJ1-1; V: TRBV30; D: .; size: .; CDR3: CAWSVGGNTEAFF; DNA: TGTGCCTGGAGTGTAGGCGGGAACACTGAAGCTTTCTTT
J: TRBJ2-1; V: TRBV7-2; D: .; size: .; CDR3: CASSLGSDSSYNEQFF; DNA: TGTGCCAGCAGCTTAGGGTCGGATAGCTCCTACAATGAGCAGTTCTTC
J: TRBJ2-7; V: TRBV2; D: .; size: .; CDR3: CASSTGYYEQYF; DNA: TGTGCCAGCAGTACGGGTTACTACGAGCAGTACTTC
J: TRBJ1-5; V: TRBV7-2; D: .; size: .; CDR3: CASSFVDQPQHF; DNA: TGTGCCAGCAGCTTTGTCGATCAGCCCCAGCATTTT
J: TRBJ1-1; V: TRBV4-3; D: TRBD1; size: .; CDR3: CASSEGTVNTEAFF; DNA: TGCGCCAGCAGCGAAGGGACAGTGAACACTGAAGCTTTCTTT
J: TRBJ2-1; V: TRBV30; D: TRBD2; size: .; CDR3: CAWSIARRGGYNEQFF; DNA: TGTGCCTGGAGCATCGCTAGGCGGGGGGGTTACAATGAGCAGTTCTTC
J: TRBJ2-1; V: TRBV4-3; D: TRBD1; size: .; CDR3: CASSQDRFYNEQFF; DNA: TGCGCCAGCAGCCAGGACAGGTTCTACAATGAGCAGTTCTTC
J: TRBJ2-3; V: TRBV9; D: .; size: once; CDR3: CASSDGDTQYF; DNA: TGTGCCAGCAGCGATGGAGATACGCAGTATTTT
J: TRBJ1-3; V: TRBV25-1; D: .; size: .; CDR3: CASSAWDGGPGNTIYF; DNA: TGTGCCAGCAGTGCCTGGGACGGCGGCCCTGGAAACACCATATATTTT
J: TRBJ2-7; V: TRBV4-1; D: TRBD1; size: .; CDR3: CASSHATGEGYEQYF; DNA: TGCGCCAGCAGCCACGCTACAGGGGAAGGCTACGAGCAGTACTTC
J: TRBJ2-7; V: TRBV23-1; D: TRBD1; size: .; CDR3: CASSQSESVKSPGQDTYEQYF; DNA: TGCGCCAGCAGTCAATCCGAATCGGTTAAGTCGCCGGGACAGGATACCTACGAGCAGTACTTC
J: TRBJ2-7; V: TRBV2; D: TRBD1; size: .; CDR3: CASSERTGPSYEQYF; DNA: TGTGCCAGCAGCGAACGGACAGGACCGTCCTACGAGCAGTACTTC
J: TRBJ2-2; V: TRBV27; D: TRBD1; size: .; CDR3: CASSLSQGAFGELFF; DNA: TGTGCCAGCAGTTTAAGCCAGGGGGCTTTCGGGGAGCTGTTTTTT
J: TRBJ1-4; V: TRBV19; D: .; size: .; CDR3: CASSGLEGEKLFF; DNA: TGTGCCAGTAGCGGATTGGAGGGGGAAAAACTGTTTTTT
J: TRBJ1-2; V: TRBV6-1; D: TRBD1; size: .; CDR3: CASSYRGGYTF; DNA: TGTGCCAGCAGCTACAGGGGCGGCTACACCTTC
J: TRBJ1-2; V: TRBV2; D: .; size: once; CDR3: CASSEGGPGDGYTF; DNA: TGTGCCAGCAGTGAAGGGGGGCCAGGGGATGGCTACACCTTC
J: TRBJ1-2; V: TRBV6-5; D: .; size: .; CDR3: CASSPDSQNYGYTF; DNA: TGTGCCAGCAGCCCGGACAGCCAAAACTATGGCTACACCTTC
J: TRBJ2-7; V: TRBV11-3; D: .; size: .; CDR3: CASSLVGPRGSYEQYF; DNA: TGTGCCAGCAGCTTAGTCGGCCCACGGGGCTCCTACGAGCAGTACTTC
J: TRBJ2-5; V: TRBV15; D: .; size: .; CDR3: CATSRTGNTTRTSSYF; DNA: TGTGCCACCAGCAGAACGGGTAATACTACTAGGACATCGAGTTACTTC
J: TRBJ2-1; V: TRBV7-9; D: .; size: .; CDR3: CASTVTASSYNEQFF; DNA: TGTGCCAGCACCGTGACAGCCTCCTCCTACAATGAGCAGTTCTTC
J: TRBJ2-7; V: TRBV10-2; D: .; size: once; CDR3: CASMGWRSSYEQYF; DNA: TGCGCCAGCATGGGGTGGAGGAGCTCCTACGAGCAGTACTTC